The text below deals with one T cell receptor beta chain. Its antigen is not known. The data were taken from a study of PD-1 blockade in classical Hodgkin lymphoma. Study results and caveats: With respect to the repertoire differences, their causes, possibly disease activity or prior therapy, remain undefined. Patients who responded completely had about the same baseline diversity as newly diagnosed patients.

Per germline, CDR1 MNHNS and CDR2 SASEGT. Trimming shortened V by 4 bases and J by 2 bases, and 8 bases separated the two germline ends. The CDR3 consists of 13 residues. Every patient experienced relapse after autologous stem cell transplantation, and brentuximab vedotin exposure varied. Best responses fell into complete response, partial response or progressive disease. This table comes from immunoSEQ multiplex PCR, and its TCRdb copy is limited to in-frame clones, with some not included. The table has 20,000 to 30,000 clones, approximately 80% seen once. The specimen comprised peripheral blood mononuclear cells (PBMCs), sampled before the second cycle of nivolumab. V gene TRBV6-1 combines with J gene TRBJ1-2; D remains ambiguous. This sequence was found in a human donor with classical Hodgkin lymphoma. As DNA, the CDR3 is TGTGCCAGCAGTGTACAAGGGAACTATGGCTACACCTTC. Protein product: CASSVQGNYGYTF.